The 32 T cell receptor beta chains in this list originate from one sample, sequenced in a study of shared clonotypes between healthy human individuals. The assay was immunoSEQ multiplex PCR, and TCRdb's table has in-frame clones only and misses some. The sample shows fewer than 350,000 clones, over 75% of them seen only once. Sequencing was done on a sample of memory CD8+ T cells sorted from blood. The sample's subset: CD45RO+ cells pooled with CCR7-negative TemRA cells. These receptors were taken from a man aged 18 to 29 in good health.

This clone was recorded once. The J gene is TRBJ1-1, the V gene TRBV27; a possible D gene is TRBD1 (5 bases). V was cut by 7 bases and J by 0 bases, with 18 bases left in between. Germline assignment: CDR1 MNHEY and CDR2 SMNVEV (reference sequence). This CDR3 contains 16 residues. CDR3 DNA sequence: TGTGCCAGCACCGAATTCTCAGGGAAGATGAACACTGAAGCTTTCTTT. Translating it yields CASTEFSGKMNTEAFF.

The J gene is TRBJ1-4, the V gene TRBV10-3; TRBD1 is a possible D gene (5 bases). Per the germline V gene, CDR1 is ENHRY and CDR2 is SYGVKD. This CDR3 is 15 amino acids long. V lost 3 bases to trimming and J lost 5 bases, with 13 bases between them. CDR3 amino acids: CAISEIRGWNEKLFF. The CDR3 region has the DNA TGTGCCATCAGTGAAATTCGGGGGTGGAATGAAAAACTGTTTTTT.

The rearrangement joins TRBV25-1 to TRBJ1-6; D might be TRBD1 (6 bases). The CDR3 loop spans 17 amino acids. The germline gives CDR1 MGHDK, CDR2 SYGVNS. V shed 0 bases and J shed 4 bases, with 13 bases lying between them. The CDR3 region is CASSEYPQGYYNSPLHF. CDR3 nucleotides: TGTGCCAGCAGTGAATATCCACAGGGCTATTATAATTCACCCCTCCACTTT.

The chain uses TRBV4-1 and TRBJ2-7, with a weak D call TRBD2 (5 bases). Germline V gene lookup returns CDR1 MGHRA and CDR2 YSYEKL. V gave up 3 bases and J gave up 4 bases, with 22 bases separating them. CDR3 length equals 17 residues. This CDR3 reads CASSQLLTLPRRYEQYF. The CDR3 DNA reads TGCGCCAGCAGCCAGTTGTTGACTCTTCCAAGGAGGTACGAGCAGTACTTC.

The CDR3 spells CASSSWPGTDLAVSNEQFF. The CDR3 DNA sequence: TGTGCCAGCAGTTCCTGGCCTGGGACTGACCTCGCGGTCAGCAATGAGCAGTTCTTC. The rearrangement links TRBV27 to TRBJ2-1; D perhaps matches TRBD2 (6 bases). V was trimmed by 4 bases and J by 6 bases, leaving 28 bases between them. CDR3 length equals 19 residues. Looked up from germline, CDR1 is MNHEY and CDR2 is SMNVEV (reference sequence).

The V call is TRBV30, the J call TRBJ1-2; 7 bases match TRBD1. The V segment lost 1 base and the J segment 6 bases; nucleotides outside the gene matches: 5. The germline gives CDR1 GTSNPN, CDR2 SVGIG (reference sequence). CDR3 length: 13 residues. The CDR3 bases are TGTGCCTGGAGTGCGGGGCAGGGGGATGGCTACACCTTC. The encoded protein is CAWSAGQGDGYTF.

This clone has a count of ten or more. Here the CDR3 DNA reads TGTGCCAGCAGCTTAGCGAAGACAGCGAACACTGAAGCTTTCTTT. Amino acids: CASSLAKTANTEAFF. The V call is TRBV7-2, the J call TRBJ1-1; a possible D gene is TRBD1 (5 bases). Trimming stripped 0 bases from V and 1 base from J, with 9 bases between. From germline, CDR1 is SGHTA and CDR2 FQGNSA. The CDR3 totals 15 residues.

The CDR3 nucleotides are TGTGCCAGCAGTGAATTGGGGCAGAACTACGAGCAGTACTTC. The encoded protein is CASSELGQNYEQYF. The chain couples TRBV25-1 to TRBJ2-7; TRBD1 is a possible D gene (5 bases). Germline values: CDR1 MGHDK, CDR2 SYGVNS. V lost 1 base, J lost 3 bases, and 10 bases lay in between. The CDR3 length is 14 residues.

This clone has only one observation. This rearrangement joins TRBV30 to TRBJ1-2; D not certain. Germline assignment: CDR1 GTSNPN and CDR2 SVGIG (reference sequence). V lost 5 bases, J lost 8 bases, and 12 bases lay in between. CDR3 length: 11 residues. The CDR3 loop is CAWFSPPGYTF. As DNA, the CDR3 is TGTGCCTGGTTCTCCCCCCCCGGCTACACCTTC.

The chain combines TRBV10-2 with TRBJ2-5, with D perhaps matching TRBD1 (6 bases). The V gene's germline CDR1 is WSHSY and CDR2 SAAADI. Trimming left V 4 bases short and J 5 bases short, with 20 bases between. The CDR3 sequence is 16 residues long. CDR3: CASSALSLGAGETQYF. The CDR3 region has the DNA TGCGCCAGCAGTGCGCTGAGCCTGGGGGCCGGGGAGACCCAGTACTTC.

About this clone: This sequence is one base from a far larger clone and is likely a read error. Different DNA sequences within this sample yield the same CDR3. The rearrangement links TRBV6-6 to TRBJ2-2; D not resolved. V lost 6 bases and J 5 bases, leaving 7 bases between the germline ends. The CDR3 covers 12 residues. Germline values: CDR1 MNHNY, CDR2 SVGAGI (reference sequence). CDR3 protein: CASSWSTGELFF. The CDR3 nucleotides are TGTGCCAGCAGCTGGAGTACCGGGGAGCTGTTTTTT.

This clone was observed a handful of times. V is TRBV7-6 and J is TRBJ2-7; 14 bases are shared with TRBD2. The germline CDR1 and CDR2 sequences are SGHVS and FNYEAQ. The CDR3 extends over 15 amino acids. The V and J ends lost 5 bases and 3 bases, in that order; junction bases with no gene match: 3. CDR3 in DNA: TGTGCCAGCAGCCCCGGACTAGCGGGAGGCTACGAGCAGTACTTC. It is translated as CASSPGLAGGYEQYF.

With respect to this clone: Mismatch with germline at one junction end may stem from a read error. This sequence joins TRBV2 and TRBJ2-4; the D gene is possibly TRBD1 (5 bases). CDR1 and CDR2 (germline): SNHLY, FYNNEI. The CDR3 runs to 13 residues. DNA for the CDR3: TGTGCCAGCAGTGAAGCGCTTCTGGCAGGGTGTCACTTC. This sequence encodes CASSEALLAGCHF.

J is TRBJ2-3 and V is TRBV9, with no clear D. Germline CDR1 and CDR2: SGDLS and YYNGEE. Trimming cost V 4 bases and J 3 bases, with 12 bases left between them. This CDR3 is 14 amino acids long. CDR3 sequence: CASSFGQGTDTQYF. The CDR3 DNA reads as TGTGCCAGCAGCTTCGGGCAAGGGACAGATACGCAGTATTTT.

Notes on this clone: A far larger clone is only one base removed, so a read error is likely. The CDR3 region has the DNA TGTGCCAGCTCGGTGGAGATTGAAACTAATTCACCCCTCCACTTT. It translates to CASSVEIETNSPLHF. This chain joins TRBV6-5 and TRBJ1-6; D is ambiguous. Germline V gene lookup returns CDR1 MNHEY and CDR2 SVGAGI. The CDR3 consists of 15 residues. Trimming took off 8 bases at V and 6 bases at J, with 17 bases between the two ends.

The V call is TRBV2, the J call TRBJ2-5; D not certain. CDR1 is SNHLY, CDR2 FYNNEI, per germline. The CDR3 is 10 residues long. The V end was cut by 4 bases, the J end by 8 bases, with 5 bases between. The CDR3 loop reads CASSVDTQYF. For the CDR3, the DNA is TGTGCCAGCAGTGTTGATACCCAGTACTTC.

Comments on this clone: Other DNA sequences in the same sample also yield this CDR3. The chain carries TRBV6-5 and TRBJ2-1, with 11 nucleotides matching TRBD2. The CDR3 is 15 amino acids. V gave up 2 bases and J gave up 4 bases; unmatched junction bases: 1. Germline V lookup: CDR1 MNHEY, CDR2 SVGAGI. The CDR3 DNA reads as TGTGCCAGCAGTTACCTAGCGGGGGGTTACAATGAGCAGTTCTTC. Its protein is CASSYLAGGYNEQFF.

This clone occurred many times. The chain employs TRBV11-2 and TRBJ2-7; D gene unclear. The V gene lost 2 bases and the J gene lost 0 bases, with 8 bases spanning the gap. Germline CDR1 and CDR2: SGHAT and FQNNGV. CDR3 size: 14 residues. The DNA for the CDR3 is TGTGCCAGCAGCTTACCTCACAGCTCCTACGAGCAGTACTTC. Translating it yields CASSLPHSSYEQYF.

In nucleotides, the CDR3 is TGCAGCATCTCGGGGATGACATTTGCCGGCCCCTACGAGCAGTACTTC. It translates to CSISGMTFAGPYEQYF. This chain uses TRBV29-1 with TRBJ2-7; possibly TRBD2 for D (5 bases). The CDR3 sequence is 16 residues long. V shed 8 bases and J shed 2 bases, with 25 bases lying between them. Germline values: CDR1 SQVTM, CDR2 ANQGSEA.

This rearrangement joins TRBV29-1 to TRBJ1-2; D might be TRBD1 (5 bases). Germline V gene lookup returns CDR1 SQVTM and CDR2 ANQGSEA. CDR3 length: 12 residues. V shed 4 bases and J shed 4 bases, with 10 bases lying between them. CDR3 loop: CSVVKGSYGYTF. The CDR3 DNA sequence: TGCAGCGTTGTCAAGGGGTCCTATGGCTACACCTTC.

The chain couples TRBV9 to TRBJ2-5, with TRBD2 matching over 16 bases. CDR1 is SGDLS, CDR2 YYNGEE, per germline. The J segment lost 5 bases and the V segment lost 3 bases, leaving 13 bases of the junction unmatched. CDR3 length equals 19 residues. The chain's CDR3 is CASSGADLGLAGGPETQYF. The CDR3 DNA sequence: TGTGCCAGCAGCGGAGCTGACCTGGGACTAGCGGGAGGGCCGGAGACCCAGTACTTC.

The genes are TRBV20-1 and TRBJ1-1; D remains unclear. Germline loops: CDR1 DFQATT, CDR2 SNEGSKA (reference sequence). The CDR3 is 10 amino acids. The ends were cut back, 6 bases at V and 10 bases at J, with 12 bases in the middle. CDR3 nucleotide sequence: TGCAGTGCGATTTTCCGGGCAGCTTTCTTT. Translated: CSAIFRAAFF.

The rearrangement uses TRBV27 and TRBJ1-2, with 10 positions matching TRBD1. This CDR3 is built from 15 residues. The junction had 12 bases not matched to a gene; V was cut back by 6 bases and J by 8 bases. CDR1 MNHEY and CDR2 SMNVEV come from the germline V gene (reference sequence). The CDR3 protein is CASSHGTGDFRGYTF. DNA of the CDR3: TGTGCCAGCAGCCATGGGACAGGGGATTTCAGGGGCTACACCTTC.

The chain is built from TRBV6-1 and TRBJ2-7; D unresolved. This CDR3 contains 13 residues. Trimming removed 3 bases from V and 9 bases from J, with 15 bases in between. Germline V gene lookup returns CDR1 MNHNS and CDR2 SASEGT. CDR3 region: CASSERNRRVQYF. CDR3 bases: TGTGCCAGCAGTGAGAGAAATCGTCGCGTGCAGTACTTC.

The genes are TRBV6-5 and TRBJ2-2, with a tentative D call TRBD1 (6 bases). V lost 2 bases to trimming and J lost 2 bases, with 9 bases between them. This CDR3 contains 15 residues. In germline, CDR1 is MNHEY, CDR2 SVGAGI. For the CDR3, the DNA is TGTGCCAGCAGTTACCGGGGACACAACACCGGGGAGCTGTTTTTT. Protein: CASSYRGHNTGELFF.

The rearrangement links TRBV7-3 to TRBJ1-6; D ambiguous. The CDR3 consists of 14 residues. The germline V gene encodes CDR1 SGHTA and CDR2 FQGTGA. Trimming left V 0 bases short and J 9 bases short, with 9 bases between. The CDR3 nucleotides are TGTGCCAGCAGCTTAACGGGGTACTCTTCACCCCTCCACTTT. It yields the protein CASSLTGYSSPLHF.

This clone has only a few counts. The V and J genes are TRBV7-2 and TRBJ2-1; TRBD2 aligns across 8 bases. The CDR3 consists of 17 residues. The germline gives CDR1 SGHTA, CDR2 FQGNSA. V lost 1 base, J lost 0 bases, and 5 bases stayed unmatched. CDR3 bases: TGTGCCAGCAGCTTAGATATAGCGGGGAGCTCCTACAATGAGCAGTTCTTC. This gives the protein CASSLDIAGSSYNEQFF.

As regards this clone: This may be a read error, as it is one base from a much larger clone. V gene TRBV11-2 combines with J gene TRBJ2-7, with TRBD1 identical over 10 bases. Germline CDR1 SGHAT, CDR2 FQNNGV. The CDR3 contains 13 residues. Unmatched junction bases numbered 2, after V lost 4 bases and J lost 5 bases. CDR3 in amino acids: CASSYGTGDEQYF. CDR3 bases: TGTGCCAGCAGCTACGGGACAGGGGACGAGCAGTACTTC.

This clone has a single count. For the CDR3, the DNA is TGTGCCAGCAGCTTAGGCAGGAGCTCCTACAATGAGCAGTTCTTC. Its protein product is CASSLGRSSYNEQFF. This rearrangement joins TRBV11-3 to TRBJ2-1; D ambiguous. The CDR3 totals 15 residues. From germline, CDR1 is SGHNT and CDR2 YENEEA. V was pared by 1 base and J by 0 bases, with 7 bases between.

J is TRBJ2-7 and V is TRBV5-6, with D perhaps matching TRBD2 (6 bases). Germline V lookup: CDR1 SGHDT, CDR2 YYEEEE. The CDR3 has 15 amino acids. Trimming took 2 bases from V and 5 from J, leaving 17 bases between them. The DNA of the CDR3 is TGTGCCAGCAGCTTTGGAGGGCAGACATTGAACGAGCAGTACTTC. Its protein product is CASSFGGQTLNEQYF.

The genes are TRBV18 and TRBJ1-3; the D gene is possibly TRBD1 (5 bases). V was cut by 2 bases and J by 1 base, with 9 bases left in between. The germline V gene encodes CDR1 KGHSH and CDR2 LQKENI. CDR3 size: 15 residues. This chain's CDR3 is CASSPSPGSGNTIYF. CDR3 DNA sequence: TGTGCCAGCTCACCATCCCCAGGGTCTGGAAACACCATATATTTT.

The chain links TRBV29-1 to TRBJ2-3; TRBD2 might be the D (5 bases). The germline V and J ends were trimmed by 8 bases and 3 bases, with 15 bases remaining between them. The CDR3 is 13 residues long. The V gene's germline CDR1 is SQVTM and CDR2 ANQGSEA. CDR3 protein: CSSEGPETDTQYF. The CDR3 DNA is TGCAGCTCCGAGGGCCCGGAGACAGATACGCAGTATTTT.